This T cell receptor (beta chain) emerged from a study of blood T cell repertoires in COVID-19. Study details: The origin of the acute and convalescent COVID-19 samples was the United States, Italy and Spain. The analysed material was cDNA or gDNA that came from T cells, B-cell-depleted T cells, or PBMCs.

Germline values: CDR1 LNHDA, CDR2 SQIVND (reference sequence). CDR3 length: 15 amino acids. The J segment lost 0 bases and the V segment lost 5 bases, leaving 5 bases of the junction unmatched. Some clones are missing from TCRdb's copy, which holds only in-frame ones; the method was immunoSEQ multiplex PCR. The sample has around 68,000 clones, roughly 88% seen once; the top ten hold approximately 1.6%. Material for sequencing was peripheral blood. The TCR was taken from a human donor in a cohort sampled during active COVID-19. V usage is TRBV19 and J usage is TRBJ1-2, with 8 nucleotides matching TRBD1. The CDR3: CASSHPGQANYGYTF. CDR3 sequence (DNA): TGTGCCAGTAGTCATCCGGGACAGGCTAACTATGGCTACACCTTC.